This T cell receptor (beta chain) was captured by sequencing in a study of shared clonotypes between healthy human individuals. Overall study: Donor composition was a couple of women and a few men, aged 18 to 49.

Execution of the assay was at deep level. Original methodology: ImmunoSEQ sequences covered only the junction and lacked quality scores; filtering therefore differed. This table comes from immunoSEQ multiplex PCR, and its TCRdb copy is limited to in-frame clones, with some not included. That table gives V, J and clone size, and the DNA gave D and trimming. The data contain approximately 530,000 clones, roughly 95% of them singletons. Germline lookup yields CDR1 MDHEN and CDR2 SYDVKM. The CDR3 consists of 12 residues. With 8 bases removed from V and 0 bases from J, the gap between germline ends came to 8 bases.

V and J are TRBV28 and TRBJ2-7, with D uncertain. The TCR comes from a woman aged 25 to 39 in good health. Sequenced material: naive CD4+ T cells sorted from blood. Subset meaning: CD45RA+ positively selected. The DNA of the CDR3 is TGTGCCAGCTATAGTACCTCCTACGAGCAGTACTTC. It codes for CASYSTSYEQYF.